This TCR beta chain was recorded in a study of T cell changes during pregnancy in multiple sclerosis. Using immunoSEQ multiplex PCR, the repertoire was profiled, and TCRdb retains in-frame clones only, with some absent. The table records tens of thousands of clones, around 94% of them present only once. The source of this sequence is a female donor with multiple sclerosis, enrolled in a pregnancy study. The specimen was peripheral blood, collected in the third trimester of pregnancy.

The CDR3 DNA sequence: TGTGCCACCAGCAGAGAACAGGACAGGGTGGAGTTCTTC. Translation gives CATSREQDRVEFF. This chain connects TRBV15 to TRBJ2-1; 8 bases are a match to TRBD1. Trimming cost V 0 bases and J 14 bases; bases outside gene matches: 6. The CDR3 sequence is 13 residues long. Germline values: CDR1 LNHNV, CDR2 YYDKDF (reference sequence). Based on the CDR3 plus reference TRBV15 and TRBJ2-1, the full variable domain is DAMVIQNPRYQVTQFGKPVTLSCSQTLNHNVMYWYQQKSSQAPKLLFHYYDKDFNNEADTPDNFQSRRPNTSFCFLDIRSPGLGDTAMYLCATSREQDRVEFFGPGTRLTVL.